This paragraph covers one T cell receptor (beta chain) sequence. In making diagnoses, clinical symptoms, serum thyroxine and TRAb, thyroid ultrasound and orbital computed tomography were all used. These data belong to a study of T cells in Graves' hyperthyroidism and ophthalmopathy. Amplified regions were TCR beta CDR3 sequences from RNA transcripts. HTBI primers drove first-round RT-PCR of the TCR CDR3. MiXCR, applied by TCRdb to the multiplex PCR reads, yields one record per CDR3 protein. The data show about 560,000 distinct CDR3 sequences, with around 15% seen just once and about 15% held by the top ten. V lost 4 bases to trimming and J lost 0 bases, with 14 bases between them. The CDR3 totals 16 residues. The germline V gene encodes CDR1 SGDLS and CDR2 YYNGEE.

The chain carries TRBV9 and TRBJ2-1, with a weak D call TRBD1 (5 bases). The source material was blood. The source is a woman aged 40 to 50 with Graves' hyperthyroidism. The CDR3 sequence: CASSLPGRSSYNEQFF. The CDR3 coding sequence is TGTGCCAGCAGCCTCCCAGGGCGGAGCTCCTACAATGAGCAGTTCTTC. Drawing the rest from reference TRBV9 and TRBJ2-1, the complete variable domain is DSGVTQTPKHLITATGQRVTLRCSPRSGDLSVYWYQQSLDQGLQFLIQYYNGEERAKGNILERFSAQQFPDLHSELNLSSLELGDSALYFCASSLPGRSSYNEQFFGPGTRLTVL.